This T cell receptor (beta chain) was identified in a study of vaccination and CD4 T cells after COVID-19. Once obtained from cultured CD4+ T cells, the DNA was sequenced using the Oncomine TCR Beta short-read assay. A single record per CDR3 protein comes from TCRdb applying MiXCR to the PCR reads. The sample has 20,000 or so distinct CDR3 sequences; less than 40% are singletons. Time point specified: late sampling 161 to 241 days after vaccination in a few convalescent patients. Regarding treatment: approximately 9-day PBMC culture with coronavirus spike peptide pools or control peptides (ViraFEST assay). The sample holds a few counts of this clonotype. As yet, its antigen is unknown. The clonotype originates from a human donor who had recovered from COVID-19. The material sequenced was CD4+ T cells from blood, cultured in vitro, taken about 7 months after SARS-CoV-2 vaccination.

The CDR3 bases are TGTGCCAGCAGTTTTGTTGGGCTAGGCACCTACGAGCAGTACTTC. This encodes CASSFVGLGTYEQYF. This chain connects TRBV28 to TRBJ2-7; D gene unclear. Trimming took 3 bases from V and 2 from J, leaving 14 bases between them. Germline V gene sequence: CDR1 MDHEN, CDR2 SYDVKM. The CDR3 spans 15 residues.